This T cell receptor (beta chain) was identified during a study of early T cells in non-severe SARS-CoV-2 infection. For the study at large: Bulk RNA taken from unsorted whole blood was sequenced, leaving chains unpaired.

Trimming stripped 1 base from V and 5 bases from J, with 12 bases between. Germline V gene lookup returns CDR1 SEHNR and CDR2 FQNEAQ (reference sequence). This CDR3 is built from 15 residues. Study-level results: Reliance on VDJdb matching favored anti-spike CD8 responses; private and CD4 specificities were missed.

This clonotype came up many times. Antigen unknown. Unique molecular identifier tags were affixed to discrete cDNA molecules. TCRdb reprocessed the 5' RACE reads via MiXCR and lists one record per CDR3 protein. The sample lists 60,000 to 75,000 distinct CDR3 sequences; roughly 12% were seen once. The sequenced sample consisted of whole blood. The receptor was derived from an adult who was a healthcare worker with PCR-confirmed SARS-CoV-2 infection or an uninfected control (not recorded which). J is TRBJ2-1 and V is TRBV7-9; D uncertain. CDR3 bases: TGTGCCAGCAGCTTAGTTCCCAGCGCCAACAATGAGCAGTTCTTC. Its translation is CASSLVPSANNEQFF.